This TCR beta chain was sequenced in a study of T cell responses to AZD1222 COVID-19 vaccine. Notes on the study in general: Distributed over spike, vaccine-associated CD4 TCRs predominated at 160-218 and 743-854.

On this clone: Its antigen is not identified.

Assay used: immunoSEQ multiplex PCR; TCRdb lists only in-frame clones, some missing. Of around 58,000 clones listed, approximately 79% are singletons. This receptor was obtained from an adult in good health. This sample comprised peripheral blood, obtained on day 0 of AZD1222 vaccination.

CDR3 loop: CASSGLAHTDTQYF. For the CDR3, the DNA is TGTGCCAGCAGTGGACTAGCACACACAGATACGCAGTATTTT. The chain uses TRBV3-1 (or the pseudogene TRBV3-2) and TRBJ2-3; TRBD2 matches 8 bases. V lost 6 bases to trimming and J lost 2 bases; unmatched junction nucleotides: 4. This CDR3 spans 14 amino acids. Per germline, CDR1 LGHDT and CDR2 YNNKEL (reference sequence).